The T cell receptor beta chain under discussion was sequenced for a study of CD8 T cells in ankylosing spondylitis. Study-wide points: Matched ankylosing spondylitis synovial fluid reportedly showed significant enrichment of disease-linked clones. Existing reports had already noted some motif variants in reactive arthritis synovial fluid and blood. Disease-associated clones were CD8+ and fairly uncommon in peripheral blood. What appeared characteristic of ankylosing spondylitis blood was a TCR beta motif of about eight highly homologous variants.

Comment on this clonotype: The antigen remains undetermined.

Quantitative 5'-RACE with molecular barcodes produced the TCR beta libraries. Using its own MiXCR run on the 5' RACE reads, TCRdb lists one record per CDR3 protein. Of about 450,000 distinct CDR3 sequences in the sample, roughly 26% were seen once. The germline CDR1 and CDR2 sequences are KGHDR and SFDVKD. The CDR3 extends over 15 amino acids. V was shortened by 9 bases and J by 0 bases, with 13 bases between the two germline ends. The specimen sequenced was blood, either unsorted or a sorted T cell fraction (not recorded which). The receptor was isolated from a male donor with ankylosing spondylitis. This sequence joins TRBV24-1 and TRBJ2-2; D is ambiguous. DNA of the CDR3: TGTGCCACCCACTCGGGTCAGCCGAACACCGGGGAGCTGTTTTTT. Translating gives CATHSGQPNTGELFF.